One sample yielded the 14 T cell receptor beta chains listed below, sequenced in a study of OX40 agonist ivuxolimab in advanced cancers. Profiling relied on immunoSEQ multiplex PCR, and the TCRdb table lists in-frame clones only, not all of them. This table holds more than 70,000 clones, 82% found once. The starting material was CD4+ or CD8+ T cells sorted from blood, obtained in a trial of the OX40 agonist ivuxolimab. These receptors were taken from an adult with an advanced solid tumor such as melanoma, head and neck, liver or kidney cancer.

CDR3: CASSGQGTGELFF. The DNA for the CDR3 is TGCGCCAGCAGCGGACAGGGCACCGGGGAGCTGTTTTTT. The V call is TRBV5-1, the J call TRBJ2-2; TRBD1 matches at 8 bases. Germline loops: CDR1 SGHRS, CDR2 YFSETQ. The CDR3 sequence is 13 residues long. The V segment lost 4 bases and the J segment 4 bases; nucleotides outside the gene matches: 0.

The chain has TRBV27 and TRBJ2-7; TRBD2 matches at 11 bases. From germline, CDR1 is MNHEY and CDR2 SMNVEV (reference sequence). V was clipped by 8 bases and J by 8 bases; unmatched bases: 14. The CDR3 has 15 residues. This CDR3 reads CASGVLAGGHQKQYF. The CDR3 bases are TGTGCCAGCGGTGTTCTAGCGGGGGGCCATCAAAAGCAGTACTTC.

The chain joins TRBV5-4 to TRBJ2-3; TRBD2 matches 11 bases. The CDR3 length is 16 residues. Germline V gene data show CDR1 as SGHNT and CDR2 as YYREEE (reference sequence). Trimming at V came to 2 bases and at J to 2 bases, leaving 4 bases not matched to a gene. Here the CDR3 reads CASSFPSGGYTDTQYF. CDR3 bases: TGTGCCAGCAGCTTTCCTAGCGGGGGGTACACAGATACGCAGTATTTT.

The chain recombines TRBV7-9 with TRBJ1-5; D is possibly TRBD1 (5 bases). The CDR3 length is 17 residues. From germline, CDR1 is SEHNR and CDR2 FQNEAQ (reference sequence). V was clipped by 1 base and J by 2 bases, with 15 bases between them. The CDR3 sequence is CASSLGSGGAGNQPQHF. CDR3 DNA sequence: TGTGCCAGCAGCTTAGGGTCCGGAGGGGCTGGCAATCAGCCCCAGCATTTT.

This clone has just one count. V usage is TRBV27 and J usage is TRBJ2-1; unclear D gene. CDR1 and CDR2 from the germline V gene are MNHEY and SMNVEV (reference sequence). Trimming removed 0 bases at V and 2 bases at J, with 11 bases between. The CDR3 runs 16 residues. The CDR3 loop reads CASSLSVLPTYNEQFF. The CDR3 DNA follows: TGTGCCAGCAGTTTATCGGTACTACCGACCTACAATGAGCAGTTCTTC.

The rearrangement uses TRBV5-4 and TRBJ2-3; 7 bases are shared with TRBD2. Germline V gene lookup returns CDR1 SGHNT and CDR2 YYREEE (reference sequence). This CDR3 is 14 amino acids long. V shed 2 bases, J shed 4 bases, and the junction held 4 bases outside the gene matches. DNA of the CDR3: TGTGCCAGCAGCTTTAGGGAGGGGTCAGATACGCAGTATTTT. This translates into CASSFREGSDTQYF.

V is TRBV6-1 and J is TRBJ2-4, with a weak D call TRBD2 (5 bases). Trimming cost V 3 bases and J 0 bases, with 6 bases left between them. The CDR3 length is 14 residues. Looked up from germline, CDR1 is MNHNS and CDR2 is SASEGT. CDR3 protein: CASSEGVAKNIQYF. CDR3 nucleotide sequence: TGTGCCAGCAGTGAGGGAGTAGCCAAAAACATTCAGTACTTC.

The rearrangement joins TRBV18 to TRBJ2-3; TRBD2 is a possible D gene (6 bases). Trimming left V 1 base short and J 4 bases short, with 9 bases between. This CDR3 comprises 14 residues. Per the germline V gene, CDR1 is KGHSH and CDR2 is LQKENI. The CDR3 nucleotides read TGTGCCAGCTCACCACGGGAGGCGGCAGATACGCAGTATTTT. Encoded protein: CASSPREAADTQYF.

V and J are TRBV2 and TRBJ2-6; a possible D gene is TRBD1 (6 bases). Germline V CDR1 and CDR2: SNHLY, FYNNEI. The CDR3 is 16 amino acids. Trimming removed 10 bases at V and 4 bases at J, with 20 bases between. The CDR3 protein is CATEGGPPGGANVLTF. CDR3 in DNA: TGTGCCACAGAAGGGGGTCCCCCGGGGGGGGCCAACGTCCTGACTTTC.

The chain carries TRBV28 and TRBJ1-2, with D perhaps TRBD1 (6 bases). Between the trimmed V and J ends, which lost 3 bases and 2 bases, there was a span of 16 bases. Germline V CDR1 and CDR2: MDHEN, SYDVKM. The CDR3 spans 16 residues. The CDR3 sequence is CASSFQGGPENYGYTF. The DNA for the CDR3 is TGTGCCAGCAGTTTCCAAGGGGGACCGGAAAACTATGGCTACACCTTC.

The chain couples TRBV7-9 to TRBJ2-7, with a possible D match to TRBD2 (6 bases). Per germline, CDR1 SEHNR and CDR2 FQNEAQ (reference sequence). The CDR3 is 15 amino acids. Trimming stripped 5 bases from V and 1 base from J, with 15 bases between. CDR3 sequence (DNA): TGTGCCAGCAGCCATCCCGGGGGTGGATCCTACGAGCAGTACTTC. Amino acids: CASSHPGGGSYEQYF.

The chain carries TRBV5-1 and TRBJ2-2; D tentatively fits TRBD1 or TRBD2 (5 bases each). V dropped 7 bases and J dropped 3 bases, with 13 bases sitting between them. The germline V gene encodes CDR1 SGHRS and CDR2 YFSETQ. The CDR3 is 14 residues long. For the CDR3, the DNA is TGCGCCAGCCAACGGGACGGATACACCGGGGAGCTGTTTTTT. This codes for CASQRDGYTGELFF.

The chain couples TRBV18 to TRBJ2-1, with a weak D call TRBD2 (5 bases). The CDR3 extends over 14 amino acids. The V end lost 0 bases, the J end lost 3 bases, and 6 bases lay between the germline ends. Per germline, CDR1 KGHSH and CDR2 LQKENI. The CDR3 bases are TGTGCCAGCTCACCACCGGGGAGCTACAATGAGCAGTTCTTC. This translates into CASSPPGSYNEQFF.

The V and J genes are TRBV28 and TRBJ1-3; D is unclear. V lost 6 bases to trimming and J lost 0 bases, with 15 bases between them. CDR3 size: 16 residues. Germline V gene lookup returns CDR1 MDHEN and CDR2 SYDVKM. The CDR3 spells CASSSWEASSGNTIYF. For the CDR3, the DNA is TGTGCCAGCAGCTCCTGGGAGGCTAGCTCTGGAAACACCATATATTTT.